A single sample gave rise to the 10 T cell receptor beta chains below, sequenced in a study of stem cell transplantation in POMP-related autoinflammatory disease. Assay used: immunoSEQ multiplex PCR; TCRdb lists only in-frame clones, some missing. The table shows about 2,000 clones, with 85% to 90% occurring only once. The sample here was Tregs from PBMCs, taken before stem cell transplantation. The receptors stem from a human donor with POMP-related autoinflammation and immune dysregulation (PRAID).

This clone was seen only once. This chain connects TRBV14 to TRBJ2-3; D may be TRBD1 (5 bases). V lost 4 bases and J lost 2, with 13 bases in between. Germline CDR1 reads SGHDN; CDR2 reads FVKESK. The CDR3 is 15 residues long. The CDR3 loop is CASSPGIPYTDTQYF. In DNA form, the CDR3 reads TGTGCCAGCAGCCCAGGGATCCCTTACACAGATACGCAGTATTTT.

In this sample, this clone turned up once. The V gene is TRBV7-2, the J gene TRBJ2-4; D unresolved. CDR3 length: 16 amino acids. CDR1 SGHTA and CDR2 FQGNSA come from the germline V gene. V was clipped by 5 bases and J by 0 bases, with 14 bases between them. The CDR3 spells CASSRRSHLAKNIQYF. In DNA form, the CDR3 reads TGTGCCAGCAGCCGACGGTCCCATCTAGCCAAAAACATTCAGTACTTC.

The J gene is TRBJ2-7, the V gene TRBV6-5; 10 bases fit TRBD2. With V trimmed by 6 bases and J by 10 bases, 9 bases remained unmatched. This CDR3 comprises 13 residues. Germline V CDR1 and CDR2: MNHEY, SVGAGI. In DNA, the CDR3 is TGTGCCAGCAGCAGAAGCGGGAGGGGGAGTCAGTACTTC. Residues: CASSRSGRGSQYF.

This chain connects TRBV27 to TRBJ2-7; D remains unclear. V gave up 5 bases and J gave up 2 bases, with 13 bases separating them. The CDR3 spans 14 residues. CDR1 MNHEY and CDR2 SMNVEV come from the germline V gene (reference sequence). The CDR3 spells CASSPLPSTYEQYF. The CDR3 DNA reads as TGTGCCAGCAGTCCCCTCCCCAGCACCTACGAGCAGTACTTC.

This clone was seen only a few times. V is TRBV4-1 and J is TRBJ1-6, with 10 bases lining up with TRBD1. V shed 1 base and J 7 bases; nucleotides not matched to a gene: 4. Germline lookup yields CDR1 MGHRA and CDR2 YSYEKL. The CDR3 has 16 amino acids. CDR3 in amino acids: CASSQGQGASNSPLHF. CDR3 bases: TGCGCCAGCAGCCAAGGACAGGGGGCGTCCAATTCACCCCTCCACTTT.

The V and J genes are TRBV7-9 and TRBJ2-7; 9 bases line up with TRBD1. CDR1 is SEHNR and CDR2 is FQNEAQ in the germline V gene (reference sequence). The CDR3 covers 15 residues. V lost 3 bases, J lost 7 bases, and 10 bases stayed unmatched. The CDR3 loop is CASSFRGQGSKEQYF. The CDR3 DNA reads as TGTGCCAGCAGCTTTAGGGGACAGGGAAGCAAGGAGCAGTACTTC.

The chain uses TRBV7-8 and TRBJ2-2; D gene unclear. The V gene's germline CDR1 is SGHVS and CDR2 FQNEAQ. This CDR3 has 15 residues. Deletions cut 4 bases from V and 6 bases from J, with 15 bases between. CDR3 in amino acids: CASSYRAWGSGELFF. For the CDR3, the DNA is TGTGCCAGCAGCTATCGGGCCTGGGGATCCGGGGAGCTGTTTTTT. The full variable domain, with the rest looked up from reference TRBV7-8 and TRBJ2-2, is GAGVSQSPRYKVAKRGQDVALRCDPISGHVSLFWYQQALGQGPEFLTYFQNEAQLDKSGLPSDRFFAERPEGSVSTLKIQRTQQEDSAVYLCASSYRAWGSGELFFGEGSRLTVL.

This clone was seen only a few times. This chain joins TRBV27 and TRBJ1-5, with a tentative D call TRBD1 (5 bases). V lost 2 bases to trimming and J lost 2 bases, with 10 bases between them. Germline CDR1 is MNHEY and CDR2 is SMNVEV (reference sequence). The CDR3 is made up of 15 amino acids. Written as DNA, the CDR3 is TGTGCCAGCAGTTTACTAGGGGAAGGCAATCAGCCCCAGCATTTT. It codes for CASSLLGEGNQPQHF.

This chain joins TRBV7-2 and TRBJ1-2, with D possibly TRBD1 on 6 matching bases. V lost 3 bases, J lost 1 base, and 12 bases lay in between. The CDR3 is 15 amino acids. Germline lookup yields CDR1 SGHTA and CDR2 FQGNSA. CDR3 nucleotide sequence: TGTGCCAGCAGCTTCTTTGGACAGAGTAACTATGGCTACACCTTC. Its translation: CASSFFGQSNYGYTF.

The rearrangement joins TRBV5-1 to TRBJ2-1, with D maybe TRBD2 (5 bases). Germline V gives CDR1 SGHRS, CDR2 YFSETQ. The CDR3 has 14 residues. V lost 0 bases and J lost 6, with 10 bases in between. CDR3 sequence: CASSLGPSLNEQFF. CDR3 bases: TGCGCCAGCAGCTTGGGTCCTAGCCTCAATGAGCAGTTCTTC.